This note documents a single TCR beta chain sequence. Its antigen remains unknown. The sample comes from a study of shared clonotypes between healthy human individuals. From germline, CDR1 is SEHNR and CDR2 FQNEAQ (reference sequence). The CDR3 totals 14 residues. With 3 bases removed from V and 4 bases from J, the gap between germline ends came to 9 bases. Genomic DNA of each subset was evenly split across several immunoSEQ plates. Template for every sorted-subset replicate PCR totaled roughly 200 ng DNA, roughly 30,000 T cell genomes. Only in-frame clones appear in the TCRdb table, and some are missing; sequencing was by immunoSEQ multiplex PCR. This table holds about 1.5 million clones, about 98% found once. Recent vaccinations or acute infections were absent in the healthy HIV-negative adult donors. Study results and limitations: Clonotypes not shared had lower generation probabilities than those common to all four donors.

This rearrangement joins TRBV7-9 to TRBJ1-4, with unresolved D. This TCR came from a man under 40 in good health. Sequenced material: naive CD4+ T cells sorted from blood. The subset: CD45RA+ positively selected. The CDR3 DNA reads as TGTGCCAGCAGCTTGCAGACTAATAATGAAAAACTGTTTTTT. Amino acids: CASSLQTNNEKLFF. Combining the CDR3 with reference TRBV7-9 and TRBJ1-4 gives the whole variable domain DTGVSQNPRHKITKRGQNVTFRCDPISEHNRLYWYRQTLGQGPEFLTYFQNEAQLEKSRLLSDRFSAERPKGSFSTLEIQRTEQGDSAMYLCASSLQTNNEKLFFGSGTQLSVL.